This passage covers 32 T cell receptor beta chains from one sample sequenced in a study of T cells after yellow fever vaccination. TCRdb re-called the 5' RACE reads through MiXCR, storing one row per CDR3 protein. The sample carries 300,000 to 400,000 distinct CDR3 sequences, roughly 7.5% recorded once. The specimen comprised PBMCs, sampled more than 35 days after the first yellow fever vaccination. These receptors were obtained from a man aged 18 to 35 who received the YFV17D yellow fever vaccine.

The CDR3: CASSRGPRNTEAFF. In DNA form, the CDR3 reads TGCGCCAGCAGCCGAGGACCGCGGAACACTGAAGCTTTCTTT. V usage is TRBV5-1 and J usage is TRBJ1-1; D unresolved. The CDR3 runs 14 residues. V was pared by 4 bases and J by 1 base, with 11 bases between. Germline V gives CDR1 SGHRS, CDR2 YFSETQ.

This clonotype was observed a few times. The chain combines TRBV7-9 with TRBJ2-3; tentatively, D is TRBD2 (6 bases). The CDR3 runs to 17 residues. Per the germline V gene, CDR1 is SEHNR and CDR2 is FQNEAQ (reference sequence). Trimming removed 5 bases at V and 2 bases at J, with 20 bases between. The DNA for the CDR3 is TGTGCCAGCAGCCCTCGGCGGGGTGTGGGGTCCACAGATACGCAGTATTTT. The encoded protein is CASSPRRGVGSTDTQYF.

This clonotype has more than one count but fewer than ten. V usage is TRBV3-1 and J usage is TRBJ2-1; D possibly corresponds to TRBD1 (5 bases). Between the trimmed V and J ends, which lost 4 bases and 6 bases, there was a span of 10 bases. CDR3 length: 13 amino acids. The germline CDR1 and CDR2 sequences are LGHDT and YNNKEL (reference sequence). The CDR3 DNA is TGTGCCAGCAGCCTCCGACAGACCAATGAGCAGTTCTTC. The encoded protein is CASSLRQTNEQFF.

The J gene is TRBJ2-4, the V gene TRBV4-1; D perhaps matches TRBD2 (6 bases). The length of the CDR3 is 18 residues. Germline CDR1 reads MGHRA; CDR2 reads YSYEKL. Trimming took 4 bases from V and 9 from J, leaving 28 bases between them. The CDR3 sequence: CASSPGSPHGRIGSIQYF. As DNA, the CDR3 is TGCGCCAGCAGCCCCGGGAGCCCCCACGGGCGGATTGGGAGCATTCAGTACTTC.

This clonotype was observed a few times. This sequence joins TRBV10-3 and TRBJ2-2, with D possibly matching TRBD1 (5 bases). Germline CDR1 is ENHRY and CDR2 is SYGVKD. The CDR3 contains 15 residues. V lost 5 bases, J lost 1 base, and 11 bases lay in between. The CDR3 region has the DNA TGTGCCATCAGTAACGCAGGGCAGAACACCGGGGAGCTGTTTTTT. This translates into CAISNAGQNTGELFF.

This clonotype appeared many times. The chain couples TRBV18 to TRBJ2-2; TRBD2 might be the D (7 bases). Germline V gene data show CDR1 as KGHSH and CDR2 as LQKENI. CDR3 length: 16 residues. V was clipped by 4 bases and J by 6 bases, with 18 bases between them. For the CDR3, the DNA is TGTGCCAGCTCACTCCCATCGGGGGGCGGCGCCGGGGAGCTGTTTTTT. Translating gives CASSLPSGGGAGELFF.

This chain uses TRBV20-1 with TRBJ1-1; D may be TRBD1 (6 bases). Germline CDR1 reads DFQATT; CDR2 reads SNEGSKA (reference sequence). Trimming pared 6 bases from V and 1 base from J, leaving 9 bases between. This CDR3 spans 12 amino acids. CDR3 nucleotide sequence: TGCAGTGCCCGGACAGCGAACACTGAAGCTTTCTTT. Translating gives CSARTANTEAFF.

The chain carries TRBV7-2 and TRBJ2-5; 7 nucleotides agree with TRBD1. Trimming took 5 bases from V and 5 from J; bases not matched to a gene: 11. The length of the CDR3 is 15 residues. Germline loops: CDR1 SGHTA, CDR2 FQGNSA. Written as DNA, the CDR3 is TGTGCCAGCAGCACCAGCGCAGGGGGATACGAGACCCAGTACTTC. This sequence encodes CASSTSAGGYETQYF.

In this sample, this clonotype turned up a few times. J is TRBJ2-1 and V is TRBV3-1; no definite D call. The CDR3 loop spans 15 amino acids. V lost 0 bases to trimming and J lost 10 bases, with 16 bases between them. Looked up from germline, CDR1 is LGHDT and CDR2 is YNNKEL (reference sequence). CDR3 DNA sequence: TGTGCCAGCAGCCAAGATCAATGGAGAACGGGCGAGCAGTTCTTC. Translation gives CASSQDQWRTGEQFF.

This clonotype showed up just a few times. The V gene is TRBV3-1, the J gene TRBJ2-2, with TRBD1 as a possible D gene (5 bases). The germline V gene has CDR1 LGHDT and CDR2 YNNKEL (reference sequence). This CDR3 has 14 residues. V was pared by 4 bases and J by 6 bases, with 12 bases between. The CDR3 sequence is CASSREGAPGELFF. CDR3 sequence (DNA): TGTGCCAGCAGCCGTGAAGGGGCTCCCGGGGAGCTGTTTTTT.

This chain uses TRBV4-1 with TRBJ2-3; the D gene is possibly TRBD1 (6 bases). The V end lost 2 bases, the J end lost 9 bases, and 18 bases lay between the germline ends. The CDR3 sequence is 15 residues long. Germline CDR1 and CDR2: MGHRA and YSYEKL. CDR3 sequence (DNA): TGCGCCAGCAGCCAACCAACCGTGGACCAGGGGACGCAGTATTTT. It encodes CASSQPTVDQGTQYF.

The CDR3 loop is CASRSGYRGGGEKLFF. The CDR3 nucleotides read TGCGCCAGCAGAAGTGGTTACAGGGGAGGTGGAGAAAAACTGTTTTTT. The chain joins TRBV5-1 to TRBJ1-4; 7 bases line up with TRBD1. Germline V gene sequence: CDR1 SGHRS, CDR2 YFSETQ. Trimming cost V 5 bases and J 8 bases; bases outside gene matches: 15. The CDR3 extends over 16 amino acids.

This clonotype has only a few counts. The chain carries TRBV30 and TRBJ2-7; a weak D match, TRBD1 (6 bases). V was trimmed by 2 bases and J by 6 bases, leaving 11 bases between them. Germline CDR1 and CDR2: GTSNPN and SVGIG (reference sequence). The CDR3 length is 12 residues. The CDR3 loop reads CAWSSTGSEQYF. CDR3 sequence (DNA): TGTGCCTGGAGTTCCACAGGGAGCGAGCAGTACTTC.

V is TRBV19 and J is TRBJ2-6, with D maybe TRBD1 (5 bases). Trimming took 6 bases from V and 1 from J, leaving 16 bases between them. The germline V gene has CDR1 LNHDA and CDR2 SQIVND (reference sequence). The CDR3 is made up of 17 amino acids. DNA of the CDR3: TGTGCCAGTAGCCTGACTCCTCAGGGATCTGGGGCCAACGTCCTGACTTTC. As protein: CASSLTPQGSGANVLTF.

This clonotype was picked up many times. Here the CDR3 DNA reads TGTGCCAGCAGACGAGACAGGGCCTCCGAGACCCAGTACTTC. As protein: CASRRDRASETQYF. This rearrangement joins TRBV12-3 or TRBV12-4 to TRBJ2-5; 7 bases map to TRBD1. J gave up 5 bases and V 6 bases, and 9 bases lay outside the gene matches. This CDR3 comprises 14 residues.

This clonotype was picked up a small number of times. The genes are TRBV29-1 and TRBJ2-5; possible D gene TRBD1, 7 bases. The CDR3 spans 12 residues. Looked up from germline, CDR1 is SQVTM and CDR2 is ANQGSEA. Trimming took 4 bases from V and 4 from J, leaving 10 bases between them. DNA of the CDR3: TGCAGCGTTGGACAGGGAGGAGAGACCCAGTACTTC. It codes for CSVGQGGETQYF.

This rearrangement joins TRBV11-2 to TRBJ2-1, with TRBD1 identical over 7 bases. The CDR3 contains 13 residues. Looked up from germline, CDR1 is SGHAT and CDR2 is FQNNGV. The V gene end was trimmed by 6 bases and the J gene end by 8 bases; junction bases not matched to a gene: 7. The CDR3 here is CASSPRTGDEQFF. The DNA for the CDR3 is TGTGCCAGCAGTCCACGAACAGGGGATGAGCAGTTCTTC.

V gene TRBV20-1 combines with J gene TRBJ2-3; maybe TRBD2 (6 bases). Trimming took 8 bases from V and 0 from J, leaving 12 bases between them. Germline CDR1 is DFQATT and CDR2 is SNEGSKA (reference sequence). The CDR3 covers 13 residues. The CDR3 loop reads CSFTGTSTDTQYF. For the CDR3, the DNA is TGCAGTTTCACCGGGACTAGCACAGATACGCAGTATTTT.

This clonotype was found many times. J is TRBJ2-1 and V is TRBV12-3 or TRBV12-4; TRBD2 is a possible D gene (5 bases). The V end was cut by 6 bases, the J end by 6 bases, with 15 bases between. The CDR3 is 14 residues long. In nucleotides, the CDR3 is TGTGCCAGCAGCCCACCTCGGACTGGCAATGAGCAGTTCTTC. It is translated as CASSPPRTGNEQFF.

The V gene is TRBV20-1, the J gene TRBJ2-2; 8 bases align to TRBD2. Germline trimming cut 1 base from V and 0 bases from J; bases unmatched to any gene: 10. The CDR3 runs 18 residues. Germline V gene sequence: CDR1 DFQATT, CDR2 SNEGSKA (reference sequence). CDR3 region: CSARGVGSGGANTGELFF. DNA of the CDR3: TGCAGTGCTAGAGGGGTGGGGAGCGGGGGCGCGAACACCGGGGAGCTGTTTTTT.

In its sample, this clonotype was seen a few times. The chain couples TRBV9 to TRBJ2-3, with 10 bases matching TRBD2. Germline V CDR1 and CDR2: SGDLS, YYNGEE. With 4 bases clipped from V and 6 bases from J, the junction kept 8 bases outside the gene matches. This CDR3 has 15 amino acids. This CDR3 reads CASSLSEAGGDTQYF. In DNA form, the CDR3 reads TGTGCCAGCAGCCTCTCAGAAGCGGGGGGGGATACGCAGTATTTT.

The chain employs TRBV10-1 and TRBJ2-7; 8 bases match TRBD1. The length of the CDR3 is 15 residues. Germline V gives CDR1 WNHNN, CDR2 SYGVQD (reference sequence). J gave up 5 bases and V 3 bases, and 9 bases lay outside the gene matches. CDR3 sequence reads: CASSDTAGGLNEQYF. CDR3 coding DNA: TGCGCCAGCAGTGATACAGCAGGGGGCCTCAACGAGCAGTACTTC.

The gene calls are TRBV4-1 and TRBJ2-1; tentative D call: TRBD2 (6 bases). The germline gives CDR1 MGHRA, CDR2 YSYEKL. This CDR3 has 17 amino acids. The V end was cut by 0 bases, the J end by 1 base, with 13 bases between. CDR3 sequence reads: CASSQEYASGSYNEQFF. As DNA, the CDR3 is TGCGCCAGCAGCCAAGAATACGCCAGCGGGTCCTACAATGAGCAGTTCTTC.

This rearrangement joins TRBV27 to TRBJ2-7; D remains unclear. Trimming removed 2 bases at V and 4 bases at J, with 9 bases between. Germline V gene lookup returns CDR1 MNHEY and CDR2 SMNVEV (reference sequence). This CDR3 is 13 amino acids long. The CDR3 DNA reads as TGTGCCAGCAGTTTAAGGCAGCCTTACGAGCAGTACTTC. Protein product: CASSLRQPYEQYF.

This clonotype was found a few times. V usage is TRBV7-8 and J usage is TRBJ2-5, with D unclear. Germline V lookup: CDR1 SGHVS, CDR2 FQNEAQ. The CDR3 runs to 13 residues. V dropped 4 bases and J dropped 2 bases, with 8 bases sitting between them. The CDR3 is CASSSRIQETQYF. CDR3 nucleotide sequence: TGTGCCAGCAGCTCGCGAATTCAAGAGACCCAGTACTTC.

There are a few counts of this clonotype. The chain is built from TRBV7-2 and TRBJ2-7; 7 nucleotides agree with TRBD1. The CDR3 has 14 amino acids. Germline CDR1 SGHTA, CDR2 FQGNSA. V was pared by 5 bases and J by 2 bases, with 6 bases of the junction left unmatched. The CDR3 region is CASSRQGGPYEQYV. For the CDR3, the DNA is TGTGCCAGCAGCCGACAGGGTGGGCCCTACGAGCAGTACGTC.

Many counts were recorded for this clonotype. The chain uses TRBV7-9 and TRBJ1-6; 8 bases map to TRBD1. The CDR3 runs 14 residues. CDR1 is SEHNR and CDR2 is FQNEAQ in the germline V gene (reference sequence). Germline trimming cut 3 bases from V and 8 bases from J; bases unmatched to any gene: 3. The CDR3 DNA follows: TGTGCCAGCAGCTTTGCAGGGGGCGATTCACCCCTCCACTTT. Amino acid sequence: CASSFAGGDSPLHF.

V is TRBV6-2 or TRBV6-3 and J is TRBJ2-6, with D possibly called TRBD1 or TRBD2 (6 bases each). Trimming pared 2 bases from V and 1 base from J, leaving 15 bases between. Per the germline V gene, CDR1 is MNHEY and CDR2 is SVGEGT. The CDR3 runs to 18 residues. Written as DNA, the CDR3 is TGTGCCAGCAGTTACGACCCCAGGGGAGGATCTGGGGCCAACGTCCTGACTTTC. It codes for CASSYDPRGGSGANVLTF.

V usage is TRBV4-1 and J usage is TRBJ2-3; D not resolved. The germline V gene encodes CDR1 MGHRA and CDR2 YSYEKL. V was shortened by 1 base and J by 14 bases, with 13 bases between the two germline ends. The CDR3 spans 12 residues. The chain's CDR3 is CASSQALGNRYF. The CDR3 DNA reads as TGCGCCAGCAGCCAAGCTCTGGGAAATCGGTATTTT.

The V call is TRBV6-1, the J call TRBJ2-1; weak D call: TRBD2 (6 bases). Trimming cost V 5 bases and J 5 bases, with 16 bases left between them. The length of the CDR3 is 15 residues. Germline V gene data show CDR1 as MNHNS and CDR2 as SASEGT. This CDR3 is CASSPDYSPNNEQFF. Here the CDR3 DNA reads TGTGCCAGCAGTCCGGACTATTCACCCAACAATGAGCAGTTCTTC.

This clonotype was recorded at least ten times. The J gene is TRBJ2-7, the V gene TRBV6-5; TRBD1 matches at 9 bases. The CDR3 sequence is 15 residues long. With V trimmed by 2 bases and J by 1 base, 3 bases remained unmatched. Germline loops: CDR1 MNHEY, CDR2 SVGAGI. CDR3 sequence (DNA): TGTGCCAGCAGTTACGGGGGGACAGGGTCCTACGAGCAGTACTTC. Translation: CASSYGGTGSYEQYF.

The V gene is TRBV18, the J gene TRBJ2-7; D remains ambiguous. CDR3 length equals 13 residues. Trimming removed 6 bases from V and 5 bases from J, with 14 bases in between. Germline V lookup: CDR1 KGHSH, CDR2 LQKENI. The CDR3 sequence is CASSPAGNHEQYV. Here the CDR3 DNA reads TGTGCCAGCTCCCCCGCAGGTAACCACGAGCAGTACGTC.